This T cell receptor (beta chain) was recorded in a study of shared clonotypes between healthy human individuals. Under the authors' procedure: Junction-only immunoSEQ data arrived without quality scores, meaning filtering differed. Some clones are missing from TCRdb's copy, which holds only in-frame ones; the method was immunoSEQ multiplex PCR. That table furnishes V, J and clone size, whereas the DNA furnished D and trimming. The table records some 1,100,000 clones, about 84% of them present only once. Trimming took off 2 bases at V and 4 bases at J, with 4 bases between the two ends. CDR1 SGHTA and CDR2 FQGNSA come from the germline V gene. This CDR3 contains 12 residues. With respect to this clone: The antigen remains unidentified.

Whole-study results and caveats: Despite large depth, sorted-subset datasets appeared incompletely sequenced.

The sequence was collected from a man aged 18-30 years in good health. Some clones in this sample may be carry-over from other donors' samples. The rearrangement uses TRBV7-2 and TRBJ2-3; D is unresolved. Sequencing was carried out using memory CD4+ T cells from PBMCs. Indicated subset: CD45RA-negative fraction. CDR3 residues: CASSLLSDTQYF. Here the CDR3 DNA reads TGTGCCAGCAGCTTACTCTCAGATACGCAGTATTTT.